This TCR beta chain was captured by sequencing in a study of T cells of healthy individuals. TCRdb passed the 5' RACE reads through MiXCR, listing each CDR3 protein once. This table holds fewer than 75,000 distinct CDR3 sequences, about a sixth found once. V was trimmed by 4 bases and J by 7 bases, leaving 19 bases between them. The CDR3 runs to 14 residues. Germline V gene lookup returns CDR1 SQVTM and CDR2 ANQGSEA. The chain recombines TRBV29-1 with TRBJ1-2; maybe TRBD1 (6 bases). The sequence derives from a human donor in good health. CDR3 sequence: CSVVVGGGASGYTF. In nucleotides, the CDR3 is TGCAGCGTTGTAGTCGGGGGGGGCGCGTCTGGCTACACCTTC.